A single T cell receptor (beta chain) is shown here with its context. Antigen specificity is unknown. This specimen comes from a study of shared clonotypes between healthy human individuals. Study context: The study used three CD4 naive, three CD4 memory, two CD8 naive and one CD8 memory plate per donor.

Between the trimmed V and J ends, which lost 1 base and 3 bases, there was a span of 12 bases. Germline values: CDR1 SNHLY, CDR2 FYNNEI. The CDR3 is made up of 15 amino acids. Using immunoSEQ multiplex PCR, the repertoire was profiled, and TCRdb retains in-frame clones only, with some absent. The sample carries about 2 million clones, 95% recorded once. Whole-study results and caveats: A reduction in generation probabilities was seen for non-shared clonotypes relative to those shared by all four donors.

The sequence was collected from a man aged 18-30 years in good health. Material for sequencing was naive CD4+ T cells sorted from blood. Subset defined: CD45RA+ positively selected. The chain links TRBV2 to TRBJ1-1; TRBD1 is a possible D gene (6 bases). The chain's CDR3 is CASSEGGPSYTEAFF. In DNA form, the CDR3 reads TGTGCCAGCAGTGAAGGGGGGCCGAGCTACACTGAAGCTTTCTTT.